This TCR beta chain was captured by sequencing in a study of cytomegalovirus exposure and HLA in healthy donors (dated 2017 in TCRdb). With regard to the full study: According to an earlier analysis of a few hundred of the donors, about 179 million T cells yielded 117 million unique TCR beta sequences and 276 Gb of sequence data. An early release covering roughly 640 HLA-typed donors comprised about 300 gigabases of sequencing data and roughly 85 million unique TCR sequences. The genetic ancestry cluster associated with self-reported Caucasian donors included about 84% of the roughly 400 genotyped donors. The aim of the study was to test whether cataloging public T cell receptors could identify signatures of past pathogen exposure. Using immunosequencing, the study profiled T cell repertoires from roughly 650 subjects and related those repertoires to cytomegalovirus serostatus. In addition to the first cohort of around 670 subjects, a separate validation cohort of about 120 different subjects was used. To predict cytomegalovirus infection status, the study combined high-throughput TCR immunosequencing, statistical association of individual TCRs with disease status, and machine learning. A later analysis re-analyzed previously published TCR beta repertoires from several hundred donors and added high-resolution HLA genotyping to study TCR occurrence patterns. Rather than using new phenotypic data, the later analysis identified candidate immune exposures from TCR beta sequences and from how often those sequences occurred across donors. To decide whether each TCR beta V gene segment behaved as functional or pseudogenic, an earlier analysis of fewer than 750 of the donors relied on high-throughput TCR beta sequencing. Donor age, sex, ethnicity and CMV serostatus were compiled alongside the repertoire data. A later genetic analysis used genome-wide SNP genotypes for about three fifths of the 666 donors, treating that subset as a discovery cohort. All discovery cohort repertoires had been generated on a single sequencing platform. Both class I and class II loci were covered by HLA typing, at four-digit resolution. The number of typed donors differed by locus: about 629-630 for A, B, C, DRB1 and DQB1; approximately 520 for DQA1; around 610 for DPA1; and some 430 for DPB1. Roughly 5 DR-DQ haplotypes were treated as single units for association and clustering because of strong linkage in the cohort. Among around 400 genotyped donors of the cohort, an average of around 220,000 unique TCR beta nucleotide sequences was sequenced per donor, of which about 20% were non-productive. Broad study findings and their caveats: The sequencing pipeline was judged likely to have produced a cluster of highly shared sequence variants as a technical artifact. In a later analysis, the rate of TCR association differed among HLA loci, with DRB1 alleles having the most associated TCRs and HLA-C alleles having the fewest. According to the authors, the approach could potentially be generalized to other disease states and immunological phenotypes. A further reported finding was that TCR beta sequences accurately predicted the HLA-A and HLA-B alleles for most subjects in the first cohort. According to a later analysis, most CMV-associated TCR beta chains appeared to be HLA-restricted, and the HLA associations seemed to be driven largely by CMV exposure. Linkage disequilibrium might explain the correlated functional status among segregating V segments, but an unknown experimental factor could not be ruled out. Because counts were too low, more than 15 rarely observed V segments, including chromosome 9 orphons, were left out of the earlier analysis of about 500 of the donors. In vitro tests confirmed that a few of the cytomegalovirus-associated TCR beta chains recognize cytomegalovirus antigens. A later analysis found that HLA-associated TCR beta chains were more clonally expanded and had lower generation probabilities than equally common non-associated chains. In an earlier analysis of around 600 of the donors, most TCR beta V segments were observed in productive rearrangements about 87% or about 30% of the time, broadly matching IMGT annotations. The presence/absence analyses assumed that sequencing depth was roughly uniform across donors, and that assumption may not be true. In both the original and validation cohorts, the classifier was reported to diagnose cytomegalovirus status with high specificity and sensitivity. According to a later genetic analysis, donors in an Asian-associated ancestry cluster had fewer N-insertions in productive TCRs than the approximately 700-donor mean. The cohort was sequenced for TCR beta chains only, and without alpha or paired-chain data the features that could be detected were limited. In a later genetic analysis, a missense DCLRE1C variant was associated with V-gene and J-gene trimming of TCR beta chains, and the association was replicated in an independent cohort. Some IMGT-functional V segments, including TRBV6-2 and TRBV6-3, could not be distinguished by the 87-base-pair reads and were therefore excluded. In a later analysis, 16,951 TCR beta sequences were associated with specific HLA alleles at a false discovery rate of 0.05. The only immune exposure information available for the cohort was CMV serostatus. Because HLA typing was unavailable for some donors at each locus, only the typed subset was used in association tests. According to a later analysis, parvovirus B19, influenza, CMV and Epstein-Barr virus appeared linked to several top co-occurrence clusters. Assigning TCR associations to individual alleles was difficult when HLA alleles, especially DR and DQ, strongly co-occurred. In the study, roughly 160 TCR beta chains were listed as associated with cytomegalovirus. Across donors, most TCR sequences were observed very rarely, whereas some public TCRs were present in many individuals.

A remark on this clone: The antigen it binds to is not known. Base qualities were left out, and no much larger clone turns up one base away.

The CDR3 spans 13 residues, from the cysteine through the phenylalanine. The kept DNA is CDR3 alone, 39 bases in frame from the first base. The germline V gene (reference sequence) sets CDR1 to GTSNPN and CDR2 to SVGIG. V is pared back by 4 bases and J by 0 bases, with 10 bases lying between the germline termini. The cohort comprised some 700 healthy bone marrow donors. All cohort members were sampled while nominally healthy, although unrecorded immune exposures were likely present. The donor tested CMV seropositive, placing the donor among the approximately 290 seropositive members of the cohort. Each donor provided a peripheral blood sample, and peripheral blood mononuclear cells were used for TCR beta sequencing. The Qiagen DNeasy Blood Extraction Kit was used to extract genomic DNA from the blood cell samples. The receptor library was made with the immunoSEQ multiplex PCR assay. For the multiplex PCR, a mixture combining 60 forward primers for TCR Vbeta segments and 13 reverse primers for TCR Jbeta segments was used. The CDR3 region of rearranged TCR beta genes was amplified from genomic DNA by a multiplex PCR assay. The Illumina HiSeq System was used to sequence the amplified TCR beta libraries as 87-base-pair reads. Under the source paper's analysis protocol: In a later analysis, tens of millions of unique TCR beta chains were counted across the approximately 670 repertoires, and approximately 9.9 million of these chains were shared by at least two donors. Raw reads were error-corrected and collapsed into unique sequences by a nearest-neighbor algorithm in which closely related sequences were merged to remove PCR and sequencing errors. Alignment of CDR3 sequences to IMGT reference sequences was used to assign V, D and J gene segments. For a sequence to be retained, a match of at least six nucleotides was required to both a V gene segment and a J gene segment. A rearrangement was called productive if the CDR3 had no stop codons and remained in frame with V and J, and every other rearrangement was called non-productive. CDR3 was defined according to IMGT convention as the region running from the second conserved V-encoded cysteine to the conserved J-encoded phenylalanine. In an earlier analysis of more than 550 of the donors, sequences lacking an unambiguous match to a single V gene segment were excluded. An earlier analysis of 587 of the donors classified V segments as functional when productive rearrangements were above 56.7% and as segregating when the standard deviation between donors was above 5%. A statistical classification framework was built for diagnosing cytomegalovirus status from the catalog of TCR beta chain sequences. A later analysis assigned V and J genes by comparing TCR nucleotide sequences with IMGT/GENE-DB human TR gene sequences. A later analysis assigned CDR3 sequences and most-parsimonious VDJ recombination scenarios with the TCRdist pipeline. In a later analysis, every TCR beta chain was defined by the combination of its CDR3 amino acid sequence and its V-gene family, and reads without a unique V-gene family were dropped. In a later analysis, fewer than 650 highly shared, low-generation-probability nucleotide sequences were removed to address suspected cross-contamination and a sequencing artifact. For each public chain, a later analysis derived a clonal expansion index from normalized ranks of inferred template counts within each repertoire. In a later analysis, generation probabilities were computed using a VDJ recombination model fitted to out-of-frame rearrangements, and the results were checked against IGoR. Hypergeometric tests were used in a later analysis to score TCR-TCR, TCR-HLA and TCR-CMV co-occurrence, with a repertoire-size bias correction applied to the TCR pairs. To estimate false discovery rates, a later analysis permuted the HLA or CMV assignments 20 times. A later analysis grouped co-occurring TCRs with DBSCAN, adding TCRdist sequence similarity when clustering within HLA-allele-positive subsets. Repertoires with fewer than 30,000 or more than 120,000 public chains were left out of co-occurrence clustering, as were a few repertoires with anomalous nucleotide sharing. TCRdb retrieved this table from immuneACCESS and kept in-frame rearrangements only. Not all clones are present; in checked studies, unresolved V genes account for under half, and no reason is known for the remainder. V and J calls and clone size are copied from that table; D and trimming were computed from the DNA. This sample holds about 160,000 clones; 82% were observed only once. 0.96% of the sample goes to the ten largest clones.

The chain couples TRBV30 to TRBJ2-7, with TRBD1 tentatively as D gene (5 bases match). Sequencing used PBMCs. This sequence was found in a girl under 10 years old in good health and CMV-seropositive. The nucleotides are TGTGCCTGGAAAGGGGTGAGCTCCTACGAGCAGTACTTC. This translates into CAWKGVSSYEQYF.